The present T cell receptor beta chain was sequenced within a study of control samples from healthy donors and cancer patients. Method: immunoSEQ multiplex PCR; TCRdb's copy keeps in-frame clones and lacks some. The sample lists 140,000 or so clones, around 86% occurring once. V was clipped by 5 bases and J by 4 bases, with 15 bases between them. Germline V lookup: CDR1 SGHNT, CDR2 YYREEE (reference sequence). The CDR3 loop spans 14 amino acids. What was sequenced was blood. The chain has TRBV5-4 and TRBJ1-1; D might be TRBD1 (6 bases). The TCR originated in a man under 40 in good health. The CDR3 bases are TGTGCCAGCAGGTCACTACAGGGACCCACTGAAGCTTTCTTT. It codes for CASRSLQGPTEAFF.